This T cell receptor beta chain was identified in a study of radiotherapy plus CTLA-4 blockade in lung cancer. Assay: immunoSEQ multiplex PCR; the TCRdb copy retains only in-frame clones and omits some. Of about 57,000 clones in the sample, 65% to 80% were seen once. Those with chemo-refractory metastatic non-small-cell lung cancer were treated with focal radiation combined with CTLA-4 blockade using ipilimumab. Germline V gene sequence: CDR1 MNHEY, CDR2 SVGAGI. This CDR3 is built from 14 residues. The sequencing here drew on peripheral blood, taken from a patient treated with radiotherapy plus ipilimumab. This chain joins TRBV6-5 and TRBJ2-3; tentatively, D is TRBD1 (5 bases). This clonotype was sampled from a human donor with non-small cell lung cancer who had a complete response to radiotherapy plus ipilimumab. CDR3 region: CATAGAILTDTQYF. In nucleotides, the CDR3 is TGTGCTACCGCTGGGGCCATCCTCACAGATACGCAGTATTTT.